This passage covers 20 T cell receptor beta chains from one sample sequenced in a study of radiotherapy plus CTLA-4 blockade in lung cancer. Profiling relied on immunoSEQ multiplex PCR, and the TCRdb table lists in-frame clones only, not all of them. Of about 62,000 clones listed, 76% are singletons. This sample comprised peripheral blood, obtained from a patient treated with radiotherapy plus ipilimumab. The receptor set was obtained from a human donor with non-small cell lung cancer who had a complete response to radiotherapy plus ipilimumab.

This chain connects TRBV5-4 to TRBJ2-7; the D gene is possibly TRBD2 (5 bases). Germline V gene data show CDR1 as SGHNT and CDR2 as YYREEE (reference sequence). Trimming stripped 4 bases from V and 3 bases from J, with 5 bases between. CDR3 length equals 11 residues. The CDR3 loop is CASSDYYEQYF. The CDR3 nucleotides read TGTGCCAGCAGCGACTACTACGAGCAGTACTTC.

V is TRBV25-1 and J is TRBJ1-2; 8 positions agree with TRBD1. The CDR3 extends over 14 amino acids. Trimming took 3 bases from V and 6 from J; bases not matched to a gene: 6. Germline V gene data show CDR1 as MGHDK and CDR2 as SYGVNS. CDR3 sequence: CASSDMTGVNGYTF. CDR3 in DNA: TGTGCCAGCAGTGATATGACAGGGGTAAATGGCTACACCTTC.

The chain recombines TRBV2 with TRBJ1-2; a possible D gene is TRBD1 (5 bases). CDR3 size: 15 residues. Germline CDR1 is SNHLY and CDR2 is FYNNEI. V shed 1 base and J shed 7 bases, with 16 bases lying between them. The CDR3 DNA follows: TGTGCCAGCAGTGAAGGCCGACAGATTAGATCTGGCTACACCTTC. Translation: CASSEGRQIRSGYTF.

This clone is classed as medium-sized. The chain couples TRBV10-3 to TRBJ2-7; 7 bases match TRBD2. Per the germline V gene, CDR1 is ENHRY and CDR2 is SYGVKD. With V trimmed by 4 bases and J by 5 bases, 2 bases remained unmatched. The CDR3 spans 12 residues. CDR3 region: CAISGGGNEQYF. For the CDR3, the DNA is TGTGCCATCAGTGGCGGGGGTAACGAGCAGTACTTC.

CDR3 bases: TGCGCCAGCAGCTTGGAGGGGGGGCGAGCTTTCTTT. Residues: CASSLEGGRAFF. The chain has TRBV5-1 and TRBJ1-1; D might be TRBD1 (6 bases). The V end lost 0 bases, the J end lost 10 bases, and 10 bases lay between the germline ends. CDR3 length equals 12 residues. CDR1 SGHRS and CDR2 YFSETQ come from the germline V gene.

A few counts support this clone. The J gene is TRBJ2-7, the V gene TRBV11-2; a weak D match, TRBD2 (6 bases). Germline CDR1 SGHAT, CDR2 FQNNGV. The CDR3 is made up of 16 amino acids. V was shortened by 5 bases and J by 2 bases, with 19 bases between the two germline ends. This chain's CDR3 is CASSHMVSRGTYEQYF. The CDR3 nucleotides read TGTGCCAGCAGCCACATGGTATCGCGGGGTACCTACGAGCAGTACTTC.

The chain is built from TRBV18 and TRBJ1-1; 7 bases are a match to TRBD1. V lost 0 bases to trimming and J lost 0 bases; unmatched junction nucleotides: 4. The germline CDR1 and CDR2 sequences are KGHSH and LQKENI. The CDR3 is 16 residues long. CDR3 nucleotide sequence: TGTGCCAGCTCACCACCGACGGGACAGCTGAACACTGAAGCTTTCTTT. Translated: CASSPPTGQLNTEAFF.

This clone was picked up one time. The rearrangement uses TRBV28 and TRBJ2-5; 11 bases are a match to TRBD2. V was pared by 2 bases and J by 5 bases, with 7 bases of the junction left unmatched. CDR1 MDHEN and CDR2 SYDVKM come from the germline V gene. The CDR3 extends over 16 amino acids. This chain's CDR3 is CASSLRTSGSRETQYF. The CDR3 nucleotides are TGTGCCAGCAGTTTAAGAACTAGCGGGAGTCGGGAGACCCAGTACTTC.

About this clone: Other DNA sequences in this specimen translate into the identical CDR3. V usage is TRBV5-1 and J usage is TRBJ2-5; TRBD1 agrees at 7 bases. V trimming: 4 bases; J trimming: 2 bases; junction bases outside the gene matches: 5. The CDR3 spans 14 residues. In germline, CDR1 is SGHRS, CDR2 YFSETQ. This CDR3 reads CASSTPTGQETQYF. CDR3 coding DNA: TGCGCCAGCAGCACGCCGACAGGGCAAGAGACCCAGTACTTC.

The chain carries TRBV27 and TRBJ2-5, with D maybe TRBD2 (7 bases). Per germline, CDR1 MNHEY and CDR2 SMNVEV (reference sequence). The CDR3 has 16 residues. V gave up 3 bases and J gave up 5 bases, with 19 bases separating them. Here the CDR3 reads CASSFGRGAPRETQYF. The CDR3 DNA is TGTGCCAGCAGTTTTGGACGGGGGGCCCCTCGGGAGACCCAGTACTTC.

The chain has TRBV7-9 and TRBJ1-1; D is unresolved. This CDR3 comprises 12 residues. The V end lost 3 bases, the J end lost 1 base, and 3 bases lay between the germline ends. Germline loops: CDR1 SEHNR, CDR2 FQNEAQ (reference sequence). The chain's CDR3 is CASSFGNTEAFF. CDR3 DNA: TGTGCCAGCAGCTTCGGGAACACTGAAGCTTTCTTT.

The rearrangement uses TRBV5-8 and TRBJ2-3; 7 bases line up with TRBD2. From germline, CDR1 is SGHTS and CDR2 YDEGEE. This CDR3 spans 11 amino acids. The DNA for the CDR3 is TGTTCGAGCGGGGTCACAGATACGCAGTATTTT. Translation: CSSGVTDTQYF.

This clone was detected only a few times. This chain joins TRBV5-1 and TRBJ1-2; 8 bases line up with TRBD1. CDR1 and CDR2 (germline): SGHRS, YFSETQ. The CDR3 spans 13 residues. V trimming: 7 bases; J trimming: 7 bases; junction bases outside the gene matches: 9. The DNA for the CDR3 is TGCGCCAGCGGCACAGGGGGGGTGGCTGGCTACACCTTC. Amino acid sequence: CASGTGGVAGYTF.

The chain employs TRBV7-9 and TRBJ2-7, with 11 bases identical to TRBD2. There are 16 residues in the CDR3. Trimming cost V 0 bases and J 4 bases; bases outside gene matches: 5. The germline V gene encodes CDR1 SEHNR and CDR2 FQNEAQ (reference sequence). CDR3 DNA sequence: TGTGCCAGCAGCTTAGCTGGGACTAGCGGTGGATACGAGCAGTACTTC. Translation: CASSLAGTSGGYEQYF.

In its sample, this clone is medium-sized. The chain joins TRBV30 to TRBJ1-2; tentative D call: TRBD1 (5 bases). CDR3 length: 12 residues. Germline assignment: CDR1 GTSNPN and CDR2 SVGIG (reference sequence). Trimming shortened V by 5 bases and J by 3 bases, and 10 bases separated the two germline ends. CDR3: CAWGDSHYGYTF. The CDR3 DNA reads as TGTGCCTGGGGAGACAGCCACTATGGCTACACCTTC.

Only a few counts were recorded for this clone. V and J are TRBV6-6 and TRBJ1-1, with TRBD1 as a possible D gene (6 bases). Trimming pared 2 bases from V and 1 base from J, leaving 14 bases between. This CDR3 is built from 16 residues. From germline, CDR1 is MNHNY and CDR2 SVGAGI (reference sequence). In DNA, the CDR3 is TGTGCCAGCAGTTACAGCTCAGGGGCTGGGAACACTGAAGCTTTCTTT. It codes for CASSYSSGAGNTEAFF.

This clone was seen only a few times. The chain recombines TRBV10-3 with TRBJ1-5; 7 bases agree with TRBD1. CDR3 length: 15 residues. CDR1 and CDR2 from the germline V gene are ENHRY and SYGVKD. V shed 3 bases and J 3 bases; nucleotides not matched to a gene: 5. The chain's CDR3 is CAISEGGTFNQPQHF. The CDR3 DNA sequence: TGTGCCATCAGTGAAGGGGGCACGTTCAATCAGCCCCAGCATTTT.

The rearrangement uses TRBV27 and TRBJ1-2; unclear D gene. The germline gives CDR1 MNHEY, CDR2 SMNVEV (reference sequence). CDR3 size: 13 residues. Trimming pared 2 bases from V and 3 bases from J, leaving 7 bases between. The CDR3 sequence: CASSLKGDYGYTF. The CDR3 DNA is TGTGCCAGCAGTTTAAAAGGAGACTATGGCTACACCTTC.

V is TRBV19 and J is TRBJ2-5, with TRBD1 identical over 7 bases. This CDR3 is built from 12 residues. The junction had 6 bases not matched to a gene; V was cut back by 9 bases and J by 5 bases. Germline V CDR1 and CDR2: LNHDA, SQIVND (reference sequence). The CDR3 nucleotides are TGTGCCAGACGAAGGGGGCTGGAGACCCAGTACTTC. Translating gives CARRRGLETQYF.

The rearrangement links TRBV30 to TRBJ1-3; D is ambiguous. The CDR3 consists of 13 residues. Trimming stripped 3 bases from V and 0 bases from J, with 6 bases between. The V gene's germline CDR1 is GTSNPN and CDR2 SVGIG (reference sequence). The CDR3 loop reads CAWRQVSGNTIYF. DNA of the CDR3: TGTGCCTGGAGGCAGGTCTCTGGAAACACCATATATTTT.